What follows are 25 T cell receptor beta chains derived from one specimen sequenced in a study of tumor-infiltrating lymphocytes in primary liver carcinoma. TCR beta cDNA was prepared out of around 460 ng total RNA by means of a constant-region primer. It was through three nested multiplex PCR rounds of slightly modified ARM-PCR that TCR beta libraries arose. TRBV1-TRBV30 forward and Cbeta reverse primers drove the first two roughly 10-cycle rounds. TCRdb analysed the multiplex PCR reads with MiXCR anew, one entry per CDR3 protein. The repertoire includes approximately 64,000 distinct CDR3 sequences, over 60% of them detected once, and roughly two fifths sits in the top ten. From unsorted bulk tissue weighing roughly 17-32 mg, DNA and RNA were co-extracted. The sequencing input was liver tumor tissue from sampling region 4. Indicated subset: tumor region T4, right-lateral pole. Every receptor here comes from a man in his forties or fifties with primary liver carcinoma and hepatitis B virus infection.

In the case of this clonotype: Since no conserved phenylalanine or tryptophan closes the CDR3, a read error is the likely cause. This chain's CDR3 is CTSSPGRWYQQFL. The CDR3 DNA reads as TGCACCAGCAGCCCGGGACGGTGGTATCAGCAGTTCTTG. This chain links TRBV4-1 with TRBJ2-1; D assignment may be TRBD1 or TRBD2 (5 bases each). Germline assignment: CDR1 MGHRA and CDR2 YSYEKL. The CDR3 extends over 13 amino acids.

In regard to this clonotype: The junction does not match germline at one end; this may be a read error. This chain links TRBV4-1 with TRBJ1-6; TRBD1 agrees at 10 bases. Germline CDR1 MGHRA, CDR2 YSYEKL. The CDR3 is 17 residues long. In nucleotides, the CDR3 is TGCACCAGCAGCCAAGACCGGGGACAGGGGCGTGGGTCACCCCTCCATTTT. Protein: CTSSQDRGQGRGSPLHF.

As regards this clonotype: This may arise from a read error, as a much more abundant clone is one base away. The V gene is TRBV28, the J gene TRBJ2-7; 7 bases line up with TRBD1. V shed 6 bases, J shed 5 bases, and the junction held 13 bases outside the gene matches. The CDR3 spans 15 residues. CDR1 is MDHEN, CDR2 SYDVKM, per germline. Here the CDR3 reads CASSLPRQGFDEQYF. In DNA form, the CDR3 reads TGTGCCAGCAGCCTGCCACGACAGGGCTTCGACGAGCAGTACTTC.

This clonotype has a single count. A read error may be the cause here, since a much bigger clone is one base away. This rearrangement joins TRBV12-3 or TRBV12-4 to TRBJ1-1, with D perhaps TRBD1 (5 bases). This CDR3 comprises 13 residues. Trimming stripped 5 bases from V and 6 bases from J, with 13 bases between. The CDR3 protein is CASSLSGTAEAFF. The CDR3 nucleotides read TGTGCCAGCAGTCTTTCAGGGACCGCTGAAGCTTTCTTT.

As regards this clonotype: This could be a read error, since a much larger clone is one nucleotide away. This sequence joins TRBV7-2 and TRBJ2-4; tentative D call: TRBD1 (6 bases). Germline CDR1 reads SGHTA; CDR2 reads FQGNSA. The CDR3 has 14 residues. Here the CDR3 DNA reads TGTGTCAGCAGCTTAGGGGGAGAAGGAAACATTCAGTACTTC. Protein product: CVSSLGGEGNIQYF.

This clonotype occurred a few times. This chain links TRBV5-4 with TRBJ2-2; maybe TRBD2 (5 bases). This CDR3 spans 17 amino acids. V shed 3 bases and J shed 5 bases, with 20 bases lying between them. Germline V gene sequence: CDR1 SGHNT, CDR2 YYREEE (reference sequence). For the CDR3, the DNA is TGTGCCAGCAGCTCTACCTGGGCGGGCTCGGGGACCGGGGAGCTGTTTTTT. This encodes CASSSTWAGSGTGELFF.

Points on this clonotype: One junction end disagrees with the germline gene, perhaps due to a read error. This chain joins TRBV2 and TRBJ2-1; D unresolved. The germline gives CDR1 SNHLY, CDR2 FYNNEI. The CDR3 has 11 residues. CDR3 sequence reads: CASSGQSEQLF. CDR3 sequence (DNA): TGTGCCAGCAGCGGGCAGTCTGAGCAGCTCTTC. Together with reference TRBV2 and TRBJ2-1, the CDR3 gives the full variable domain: EPEVTQTPSHQVTQMGQEVILRCVPISNHLYFYWYRQILGQKVEFLVSFYNNEISEKSEIFDDQFSVERPDGSNFTLKIRSTKLEDSAMYFCASSGQSEQLFGPGTRLTVL.

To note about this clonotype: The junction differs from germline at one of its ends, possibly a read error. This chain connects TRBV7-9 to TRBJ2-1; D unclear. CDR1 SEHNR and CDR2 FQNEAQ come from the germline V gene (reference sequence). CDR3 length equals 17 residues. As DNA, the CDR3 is TGTGCCAGCGGCTTACCATATCAAGGGCCTAAAACAAATGAGCAGTCCTTC. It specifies CASGLPYQGPKTNEQSF.

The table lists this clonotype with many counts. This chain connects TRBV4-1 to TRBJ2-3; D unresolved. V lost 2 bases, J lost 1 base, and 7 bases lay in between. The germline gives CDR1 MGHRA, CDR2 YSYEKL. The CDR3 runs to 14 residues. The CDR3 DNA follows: TGCGCCAGCAGCCAAAAAGAGGGCACAGATACGCAGTATTTT. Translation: CASSQKEGTDTQYF.

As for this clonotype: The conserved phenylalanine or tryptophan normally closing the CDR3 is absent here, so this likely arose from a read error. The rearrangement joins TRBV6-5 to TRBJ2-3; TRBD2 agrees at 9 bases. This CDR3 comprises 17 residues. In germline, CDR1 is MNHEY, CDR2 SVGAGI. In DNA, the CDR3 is TGTGCCAGCAGTTCACTCCCCCTAAGCGGGAGGACAGATACACAGTATTCT. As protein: CASSSLPLSGRTDTQYS.

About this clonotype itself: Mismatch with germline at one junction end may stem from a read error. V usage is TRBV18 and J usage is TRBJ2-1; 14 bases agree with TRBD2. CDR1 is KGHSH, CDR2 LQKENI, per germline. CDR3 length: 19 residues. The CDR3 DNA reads TGTGTCAGCTCCCCTGCCGGGACTAGCGGGAGTAGGATCTACAATGAGCAGTTCTTC. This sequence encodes CVSSPAGTSGSRIYNEQFF.

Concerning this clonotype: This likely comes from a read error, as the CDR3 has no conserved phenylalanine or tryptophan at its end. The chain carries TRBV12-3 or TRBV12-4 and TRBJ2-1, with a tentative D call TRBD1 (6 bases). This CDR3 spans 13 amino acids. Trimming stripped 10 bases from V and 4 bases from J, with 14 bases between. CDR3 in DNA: TGTGCCACCAGGGGCAGGCAATACAATGAGCAGTTCATA. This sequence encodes CATRGRQYNEQFI.

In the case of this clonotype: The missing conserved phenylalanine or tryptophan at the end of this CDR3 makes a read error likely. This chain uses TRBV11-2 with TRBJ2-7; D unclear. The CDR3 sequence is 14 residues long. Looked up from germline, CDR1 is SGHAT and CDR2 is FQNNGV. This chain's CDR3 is CASSLTDGAYVQYL. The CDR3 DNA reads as TGTGCCAGCAGCTTAACCGACGGAGCCTACGTGCAGTACCTC.

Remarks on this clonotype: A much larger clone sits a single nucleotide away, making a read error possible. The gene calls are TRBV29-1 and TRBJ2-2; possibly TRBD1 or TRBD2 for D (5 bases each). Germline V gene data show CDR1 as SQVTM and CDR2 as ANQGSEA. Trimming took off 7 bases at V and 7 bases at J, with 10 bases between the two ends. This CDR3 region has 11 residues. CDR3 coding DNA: TGCAGCGCCGAGGGGAACGGGGAGCTGTTTTTT. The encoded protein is CSAEGNGELFF.

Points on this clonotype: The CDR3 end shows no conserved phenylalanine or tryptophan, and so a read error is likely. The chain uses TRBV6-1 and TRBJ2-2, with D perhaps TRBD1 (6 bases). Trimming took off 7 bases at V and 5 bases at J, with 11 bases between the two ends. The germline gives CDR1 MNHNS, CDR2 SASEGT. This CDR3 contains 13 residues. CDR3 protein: CASKQGGTGELFL. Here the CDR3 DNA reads TGTGCCAGCAAACAGGGCGGTACCGGGGAGCTGTTTTTG.

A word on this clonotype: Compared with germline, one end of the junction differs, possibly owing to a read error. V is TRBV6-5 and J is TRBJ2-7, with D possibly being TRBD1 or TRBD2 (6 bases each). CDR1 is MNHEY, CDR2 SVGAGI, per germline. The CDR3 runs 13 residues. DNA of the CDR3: TGTGCCGCCCACCCCGGGGGCGCGTACGATCAGTACTTC. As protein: CAAHPGGAYDQYF.

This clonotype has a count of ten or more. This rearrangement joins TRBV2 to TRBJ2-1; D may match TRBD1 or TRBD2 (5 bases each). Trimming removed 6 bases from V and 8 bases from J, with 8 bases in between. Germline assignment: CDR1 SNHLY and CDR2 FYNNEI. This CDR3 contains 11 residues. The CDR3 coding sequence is TGTGCCAGCAGACTAGGGGATGAGCAGTTCTTC. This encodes CASRLGDEQFF.

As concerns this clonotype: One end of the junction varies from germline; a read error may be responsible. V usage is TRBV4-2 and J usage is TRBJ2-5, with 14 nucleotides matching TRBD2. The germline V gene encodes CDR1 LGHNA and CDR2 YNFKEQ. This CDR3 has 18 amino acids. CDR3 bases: TGTGCCGGCAGCCTAACGACTAGCGGGAGGGCCGGCTCGGAGACCCAGTACTTC. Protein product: CAGSLTTSGRAGSETQYF.

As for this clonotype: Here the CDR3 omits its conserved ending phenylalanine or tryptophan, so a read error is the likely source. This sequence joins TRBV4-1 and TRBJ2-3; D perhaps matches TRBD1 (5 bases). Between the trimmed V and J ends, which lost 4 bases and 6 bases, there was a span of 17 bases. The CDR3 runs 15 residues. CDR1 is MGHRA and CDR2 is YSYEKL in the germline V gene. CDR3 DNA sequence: TGCGCCAGCAGCCTCCTTGGGGCTGTCGATGATACGCAGTATTAT. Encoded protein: CASSLLGAVDDTQYY.

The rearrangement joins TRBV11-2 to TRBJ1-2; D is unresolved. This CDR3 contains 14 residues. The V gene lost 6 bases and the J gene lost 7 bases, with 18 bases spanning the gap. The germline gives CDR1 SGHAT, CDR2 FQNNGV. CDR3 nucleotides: TGTGCCAGCAGGTTATACCTATGGCCGGGTGGCTACACCTTC. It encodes CASRLYLWPGGYTF.

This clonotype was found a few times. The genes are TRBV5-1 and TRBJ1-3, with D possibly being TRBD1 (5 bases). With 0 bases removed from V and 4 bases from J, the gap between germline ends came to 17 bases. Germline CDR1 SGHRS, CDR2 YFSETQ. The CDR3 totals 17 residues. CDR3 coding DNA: TGCGCCAGCAGCTTGGAGAGCCAGGGTGGAGTAGGAAACACCATATATTTT. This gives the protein CASSLESQGGVGNTIYF. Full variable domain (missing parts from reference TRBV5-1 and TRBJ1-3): KAGVTQTPRYLIKTRGQQVTLSCSPISGHRSVSWYQQTPGQGLQFLFEYFSETQRNKGNFPGRFSGRQFSNSRSEMNVSTLELGDSALYLCASSLESQGGVGNTIYFGEGSWLTVV.

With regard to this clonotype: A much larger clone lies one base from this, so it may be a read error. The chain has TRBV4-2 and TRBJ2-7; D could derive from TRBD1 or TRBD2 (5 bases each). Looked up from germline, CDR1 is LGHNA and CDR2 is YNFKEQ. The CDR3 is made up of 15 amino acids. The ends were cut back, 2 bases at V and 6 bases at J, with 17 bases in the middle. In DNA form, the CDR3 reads TGTGCCAGCAGCCAAAGGGCAGCGGACAAGCTCGAGCAGTACTTC. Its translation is CASSQRAADKLEQYF.

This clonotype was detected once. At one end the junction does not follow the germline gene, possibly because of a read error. The CDR3 DNA reads TGTGCTAGCATTGCGGGTGGGGGGTTCTCCTACGGGCAGTACTTC. As protein: CASIAGGGFSYGQYF. The genes are TRBV6-1 and TRBJ2-7; D perhaps matches TRBD2 (6 bases). CDR3 length: 15 residues. Germline values: CDR1 MNHNS, CDR2 SASEGT.

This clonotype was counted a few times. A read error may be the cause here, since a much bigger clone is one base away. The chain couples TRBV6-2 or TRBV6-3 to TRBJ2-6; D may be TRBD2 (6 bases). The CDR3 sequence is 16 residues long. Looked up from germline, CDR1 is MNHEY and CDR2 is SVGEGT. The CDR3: CATSYAGLSGANVLTF. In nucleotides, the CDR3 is TGTGCCACCAGTTACGCGGGACTCTCTGGGGCCAACGTCCTGACTTTC.

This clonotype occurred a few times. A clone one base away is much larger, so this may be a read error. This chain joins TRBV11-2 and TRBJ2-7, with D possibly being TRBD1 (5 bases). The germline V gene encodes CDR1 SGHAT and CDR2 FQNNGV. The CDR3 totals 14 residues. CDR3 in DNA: TGTGCCAGCAACTCTAACAGGAACTCCTACGGGCAGTACTTC. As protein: CASNSNRNSYGQYF.